This entry lists 5 T cell receptor beta chains sequenced from one sample in a study of post-analysis software for immune sequencing data (dated by TCRdb to about 2015). The research as a whole found: Patients showed significantly higher frequencies than controls for roughly five TRBV segments, among them TRBV5-6, TRBV5-1 and TRBV20-1.

Libraries were built with PCR. The sequencer was an Illumina HiSeq 2500. Unique molecular identifiers were incorporated into TCR beta cDNA libraries to reduce PCR and sequencing biases. In TCRdb, the public reads were trimmed at Q25 with fastp and aligned with MiXCR, with productive beta chains retained. CDR3 protein duplicates are merged, each entry listing the most common genes and DNA. Here the sample has roughly 570,000 distinct CDR3 sequences; around 34% occur a single time. Jointly, the top ten make up approximately 6% of the sample. For these TCRs, the target antigens are not known. Sequenced input: blood. These receptors were taken from a girl aged 2-17 years with multiple sclerosis.

This clonotype was seen only once. The rearrangement uses TRBV7-8 and TRBJ2-7; possibly TRBD2 for D (6 bases). Between the trimmed V and J ends, which lost 3 bases and 4 bases, there was a span of 13 bases. The CDR3 spans 14 residues. Germline V gene lookup returns CDR1 SGHVS and CDR2 FQNEAQ. CDR3 nucleotides: TGTGCCAGCAGCTTCTCCGGGAGCAATTACGAGCAGTACTTC. This codes for CASSFSGSNYEQYF. The full variable domain, rest sourced from reference TRBV7-8 and TRBJ2-7, is GAGVSQSPRYKVAKRGQDVALRCDPISGHVSLFWYQQALGQGPEFLTYFQNEAQLDKSGLPSDRFFAERPEGSVSTLKIQRTQQEDSAVYLCASSFSGSNYEQYFGPGTRLTVT.

Of note for this clonotype: A read error may be the cause here, since a much bigger clone is one base away. CDR3 amino acids: CATSTGARVERFF. DNA for the CDR3: TGTGCCACCAGCACCGGGGCTAGGGTTGAGCGGTTCTTC. This chain links TRBV15 with TRBJ2-1, with D perhaps assigned TRBD1 or TRBD2 (5 bases each). The CDR3 is 13 residues long. Looked up from germline, CDR1 is LNHNV and CDR2 is YYDKDF (reference sequence).

This clonotype appeared a few times. The CDR3 loop reads CASSPHTYEQYF. The CDR3 DNA is TGTGCCAGCAGCCCGCATACCTACGAGCAGTACTTC. The chain carries TRBV11-1 and TRBJ2-7; D is undetermined. V shed 5 bases and J shed 2 bases, with 7 bases lying between them. Germline V gene data show CDR1 as SGHAT and CDR2 as FQDESV (reference sequence). The length of the CDR3 is 12 residues.

Only a few counts were recorded for this clonotype. V usage is TRBV28 and J usage is TRBJ2-1, with 9 bases matching TRBD2. Germline CDR1 MDHEN, CDR2 SYDVKM. This CDR3 contains 15 residues. The V gene end was trimmed by 1 base and the J gene end by 9 bases; junction bases not matched to a gene: 7. As DNA, the CDR3 is TGTGCCAGCAGTTTATCGCGGGGGGGCCCGGGTGAGCAGTTCTTC. This translates into CASSLSRGGPGEQFF.

The chain links TRBV20-1 to TRBJ1-5; TRBD1 matches 9 bases. Germline trimming cut 6 bases from V and 7 bases from J; bases unmatched to any gene: 7. CDR1 and CDR2 (germline): DFQATT, SNEGSKA (reference sequence). This CDR3 contains 13 residues. The CDR3 bases are TGCAGTGCCCAGGGACAGGGAGAACAGCCCCAGCATTTT. This codes for CSAQGQGEQPQHF.